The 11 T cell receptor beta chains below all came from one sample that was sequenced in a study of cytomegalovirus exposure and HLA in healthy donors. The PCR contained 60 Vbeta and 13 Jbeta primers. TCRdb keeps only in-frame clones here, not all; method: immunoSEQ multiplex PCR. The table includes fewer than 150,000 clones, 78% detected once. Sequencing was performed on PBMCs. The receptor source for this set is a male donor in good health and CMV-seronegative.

CDR3 protein: CATSNRGNTEAFF. DNA of the CDR3: TGTGCCACCAGCAACAGGGGGAACACTGAAGCTTTCTTT. J is TRBJ1-1 and V is TRBV15; 7 bases align to TRBD1. The V and J ends lost 4 bases and 1 base, in that order; junction bases with no gene match: 0. This CDR3 region has 13 residues. Looked up from germline, CDR1 is LNHNV and CDR2 is YYDKDF (reference sequence).

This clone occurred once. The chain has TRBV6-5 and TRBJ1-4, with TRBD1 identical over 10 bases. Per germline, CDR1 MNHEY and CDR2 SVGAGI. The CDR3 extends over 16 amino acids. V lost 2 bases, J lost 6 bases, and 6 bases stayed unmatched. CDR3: CASSYGSTGGHEKLFF. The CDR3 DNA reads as TGTGCCAGCAGTTACGGATCGACAGGGGGCCATGAAAAACTGTTTTTT.

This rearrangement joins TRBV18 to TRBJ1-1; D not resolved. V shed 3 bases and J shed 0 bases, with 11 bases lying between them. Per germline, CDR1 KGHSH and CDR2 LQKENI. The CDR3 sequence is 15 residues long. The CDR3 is CASSPREVMNTEAFF. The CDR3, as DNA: TGTGCCAGCTCACCGCGCGAGGTGATGAACACTGAAGCTTTCTTT.

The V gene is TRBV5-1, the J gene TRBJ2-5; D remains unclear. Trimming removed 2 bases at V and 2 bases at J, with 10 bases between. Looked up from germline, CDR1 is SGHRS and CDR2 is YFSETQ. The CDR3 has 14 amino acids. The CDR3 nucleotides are TGCGCCAGCAGCTTTCGTCTGCGGCAAGAGACCCAGTACTTC. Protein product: CASSFRLRQETQYF.

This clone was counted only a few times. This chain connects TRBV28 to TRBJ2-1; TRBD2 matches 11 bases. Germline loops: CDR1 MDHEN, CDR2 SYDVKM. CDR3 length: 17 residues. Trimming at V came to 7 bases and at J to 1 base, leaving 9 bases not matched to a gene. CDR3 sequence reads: CASTPGGLAASYNEQFF. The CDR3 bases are TGTGCCAGCACCCCTGGGGGACTAGCGGCTTCCTACAATGAGCAGTTCTTC.

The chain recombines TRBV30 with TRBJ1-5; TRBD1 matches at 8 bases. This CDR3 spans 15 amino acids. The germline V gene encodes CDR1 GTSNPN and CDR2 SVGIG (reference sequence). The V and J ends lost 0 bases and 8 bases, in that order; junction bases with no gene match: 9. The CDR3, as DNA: TGTGCCTGGAGTGTCCTGGGACAGGCGGTAAAGCCCCAGCATTTT. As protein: CAWSVLGQAVKPQHF.

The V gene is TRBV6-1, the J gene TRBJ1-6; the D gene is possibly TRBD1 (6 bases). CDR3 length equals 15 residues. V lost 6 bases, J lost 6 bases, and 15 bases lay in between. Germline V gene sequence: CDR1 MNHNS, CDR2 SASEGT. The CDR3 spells CASSIMDSSNSPLHF. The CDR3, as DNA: TGTGCCAGCAGCATCATGGACAGCAGTAATTCACCCCTCCACTTT.

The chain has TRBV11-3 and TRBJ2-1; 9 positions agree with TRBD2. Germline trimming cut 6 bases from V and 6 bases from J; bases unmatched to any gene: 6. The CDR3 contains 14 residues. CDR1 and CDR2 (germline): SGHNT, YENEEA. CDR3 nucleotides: TGTGCCAGCAGTCGGATAGCGGGAGTCAATGAGCAGTTCTTC. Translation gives CASSRIAGVNEQFF.

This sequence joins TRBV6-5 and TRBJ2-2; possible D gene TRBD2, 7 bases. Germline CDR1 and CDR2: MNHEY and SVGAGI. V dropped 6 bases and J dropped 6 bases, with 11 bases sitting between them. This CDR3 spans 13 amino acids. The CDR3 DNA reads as TGTGCCAGCAGAGGGAGGGGGGCCGGGGAGCTGTTTTTT. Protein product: CASRGRGAGELFF.

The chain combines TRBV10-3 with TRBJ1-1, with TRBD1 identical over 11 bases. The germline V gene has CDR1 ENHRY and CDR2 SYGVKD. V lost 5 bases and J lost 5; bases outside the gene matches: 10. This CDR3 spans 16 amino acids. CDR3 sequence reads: CAISPRDRGSETEAFF. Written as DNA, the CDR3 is TGTGCCATCAGTCCTCGGGACAGGGGGAGTGAGACTGAAGCTTTCTTT.

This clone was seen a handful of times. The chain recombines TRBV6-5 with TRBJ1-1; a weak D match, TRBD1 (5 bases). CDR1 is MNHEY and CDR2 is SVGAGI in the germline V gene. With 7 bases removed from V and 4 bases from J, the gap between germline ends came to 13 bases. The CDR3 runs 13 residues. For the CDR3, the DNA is TGTGCCAGCATGCGGGGCGGGGGCACTGAAGCTTTCTTT. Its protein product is CASMRGGGTEAFF.